This T cell receptor beta chain was retrieved from a study of response to subunit inactivated influenza vaccine. TCRdb passed the RT-PCR reads through MiXCR, listing each CDR3 protein once. The sample has 200,000 to 300,000 distinct CDR3 sequences; more than 9% are singletons. The CDR3 is made up of 13 amino acids. V lost 5 bases, J lost 3 bases, and 11 bases lay in between. In its sample, this clonotype was seen many times. Its antigen is not identified. Regarding the study as a whole: The authors proposed limited new T cell recruitment per seasonal influenza vaccination.

This clonotype originated in a man over 45 who received an inactivated influenza vaccine. Sequences were derived from non-naive T cells sorted from PBMCs, sampled about 14 days before vaccination. The chain combines TRBV12-3 or TRBV12-4 with TRBJ2-7, with D perhaps TRBD2 (6 bases). The CDR3 DNA reads as TGTGCCAGCAGTCCGGGACTTGTCTACGAGCAGTACTTC. Translating gives CASSPGLVYEQYF.